This paragraph reports one T cell receptor (beta chain). This CDR3 contains 14 residues. J lost 6 bases, V lost 7 bases, and 10 bases had no gene match. Germline CDR1 and CDR2: LNHDA and SQIVND (reference sequence). Patients had residual fresh-frozen tumor tissue and more than two years of survival data. Before vaccination, two weeks after the third vaccination, and at progression, PBMC were collected. The data derive from a study of glioma-infiltrating T cells after dendritic cell vaccination. Up to about 2 ug genomic DNA was used for TCRB CDR3 amplification. The PCR used 60 V beta and 13 J beta primers. Profiled with immunoSEQ multiplex PCR; TCRdb holds only in-frame clones, not every one. The sample lists around 100,000 clones, about four fifths occurring once.

Specimen: blood, collected before dendritic cell vaccination. The rearrangement joins TRBV19 to TRBJ1-2, with 8 bases aligning to TRBD1. The clonotype was recovered from a human donor with glioblastoma. CDR3 coding DNA: TGTGCCAGTACCAATCGGCCAGGGGGCGATGGCTACACCTTC. Its translation: CASTNRPGGDGYTF. The complete variable domain, with remaining parts taken from reference TRBV19 and TRBJ1-2, reads DGGITQSPKYLFRKEGQNVTLSCEQNLNHDAMYWYRQDPGQGLRLIYYSQIVNDFQKGDIAEGYSVSREKKESFPLTVTSAQKNPTAFYLCASTNRPGGDGYTFGSGTRLTVV.